These T cell receptor beta chains were read from a single sample in a study of T cell responses to AZD1222 COVID-19 vaccine. Repertoires were generated with immunoSEQ multiplex PCR, while TCRdb's copy carries only in-frame clones and drops some. The sample shows fewer than 110,000 clones, 90% of them seen only once. Sequenced material: peripheral blood, taken on day 0 of AZD1222 vaccination. The receptor set was obtained from an adult in good health. Both conserved end residues are part of each CDR3. The D gene is left open where the match is weak. Clone size is shown for a subset of rows, as once, few, many or a class of expanded clone.

CDR3nt	CDR3aa	d_gene	v_gene	j_gene	abundance
TGTGCCAGCTCACACCGGGACAGGGCCTACGAGCAGTACTTC	CASSHRDRAYEQYF	TRBD1	TRBV18	TRBJ2-7	.
TGTGCCTCCGGTCGGGGGGCAGACGAAAAACTGTTTTTT	CASGRGADEKLFF	.	TRBV10-3	TRBJ1-4	.
TGCGCCAGCAGCCCCCGGCAGGGGGATAATTCACCCCTCCACTTT	CASSPRQGDNSPLHF	TRBD1	TRBV4-1	TRBJ1-6	.
TGTGCCAGCAGCCCCGACCCCAGGGTTTCATTCACTGAAGCTTTCTTT	CASSPDPRVSFTEAFF	.	TRBV7-9	TRBJ1-1	.
TGTGCCAGCAGTTTATCCTCTCCAGGATACACTGAAGCTTTCTTT	CASSLSSPGYTEAFF	.	TRBV27	TRBJ1-1	.
TGTGCCAGCAGCTTATACTTGCTGGACGAGCAGTACTTC	CASSLYLLDEQYF	.	TRBV7-7	TRBJ2-7	.
TGTGCCAGCAGCGTCGTGGTAGGAGAGACCCAGTACTTC	CASSVVVGETQYF	.	TRBV2	TRBJ2-5	.
TGTGCCAGCAGAGAAACGGGACTGTTAGGGACAGATACGCAGTATTTT	CASRETGLLGTDTQYF	.	TRBV7-2	TRBJ2-3	.
TGTGCCAGTAGTATAGATCCCAGGTTTAGGTATGGCTACACCTTC	CASSIDPRFRYGYTF	.	TRBV19	TRBJ1-2	.
TGTGCCAGCAACGGGAACACTGAAGCTTTCTTT	CASNGNTEAFF	.	TRBV28	TRBJ1-1	.
TGTGCCAGCAGCTGGTTCGGCACTGAAGCTTTCTTT	CASSWFGTEAFF	.	TRBV7-9	TRBJ1-1	.
TGTGCCAGCAGTCTGGGGCTTGCCGGGGAGCTGTTTTTT	CASSLGLAGELFF	.	TRBV28	TRBJ2-2	.
TGTGCCAGCCGACTAAACAGGGGGACGAATAATTCACCCCTCCACTTT	CASRLNRGTNNSPLHF	TRBD1	TRBV18	TRBJ1-6	.
TGTGCCAGCTCACCACCGGACAGGTCATGGCAGCCCCAGCATTTT	CASSPPDRSWQPQHF	TRBD1	TRBV18	TRBJ1-5	.
TGTGCCAGCAGTCCCCCTGAGACAGATACGCAGTATTTT	CASSPPETDTQYF	.	TRBV12-3/TRBV12-4	TRBJ2-3	.
TGCGCCAGCACTGCGGGGGGTGCCTACAATGAGCAGTTCTTC	CASTAGGAYNEQFF	TRBD2	TRBV5-1	TRBJ2-1	.
TGTGCCAGCAGCCAGCAACAGGGGACGGGGGAAAAACTGTTTTTT	CASSQQQGTGEKLFF	TRBD1	TRBV4-2	TRBJ1-4	.
TGCACCAGCAGCCCAGGACAGCCGAACACTGAAGCTTTCTTT	CTSSPGQPNTEAFF	.	TRBV1	TRBJ1-1	.
TGTGCCAGCAGCTTGTCCCTTCGGCTAGCGGAGACAGATACGCAGTATTTT	CASSLSLRLAETDTQYF	TRBD2	TRBV5-6	TRBJ2-3	.
TGTGCCAGCAGCCCGGGACAGGGGAACACTGAAGCTTTCTTT	CASSPGQGNTEAFF	TRBD1	TRBV5-5	TRBJ1-1	.
TGTGCCAGTGGGGCAGGGAGCTGGTATGGCTACACCTTC	CASGAGSWYGYTF	.	TRBV11-1	TRBJ1-2	.
TGTGCCAGCAGCTTAATCCTCCAGGGGCGGGGAATGGACACTGAAGCTTTCTTT	CASSLILQGRGMDTEAFF	.	TRBV11-2	TRBJ1-1	.
TGTGCCAGTAGTACCCTGGACGGGGGATTGGGTGAAGCTTTCTTT	CASSTLDGGLGEAFF	.	TRBV19	TRBJ1-1	.
TGTGCCAGCAGCCAAGCGGGGTACGACGAGCAGTACTTC	CASSQAGYDEQYF	.	TRBV14	TRBJ2-7	.
TGTGCCTGGAGTAGTGAAGCTCAGGCAGCTTTCTTT	CAWSSEAQAAFF	.	TRBV30	TRBJ1-1	once
TGTGCCAGCAGCGAGGGACAGGGGGGCGGAAACACCATATATTTT	CASSEGQGGGNTIYF	TRBD1	TRBV2	TRBJ1-3	.
TGTGCCAGCAGTTCGGACGTCAGGGCCCTCAATGAAAAACTGTTTTTT	CASSSDVRALNEKLFF	.	TRBV28	TRBJ1-4	.